Following are 32 T cell receptor beta chains from one sample sequenced in a study of T cell responses to AZD1222 COVID-19 vaccine. Method: immunoSEQ multiplex PCR; TCRdb's copy keeps in-frame clones and lacks some. The table records around 110,000 clones, more than 85% of them present only once. The sample consisted of peripheral blood, taken on day 0 of AZD1222 vaccination. These receptors were collected from an adult in good health.

CDR3 sequence reads: CASSLGRAGDLNYYEQYF. CDR3 DNA sequence: TGTGCCAGCAGTTTGGGGAGGGCAGGGGACCTGAATTACTACGAGCAGTACTTC. V usage is TRBV27 and J usage is TRBJ2-7; D perhaps matches TRBD2 (7 bases). The CDR3 is 18 residues long. Deletions cut 3 bases from V and 3 bases from J, with 24 bases between. CDR1 is MNHEY, CDR2 SMNVEV, per germline (reference sequence).

The rearrangement links TRBV7-3 to TRBJ2-7; tentative D call: TRBD1 (6 bases). Looked up from germline, CDR1 is SGHTA and CDR2 is FQGTGA. Trimming cost V 3 bases and J 5 bases, with 11 bases left between them. The CDR3 contains 13 residues. The CDR3 loop reads CASSLSQGNEQYF. CDR3 DNA sequence: TGTGCCAGCAGCTTGTCACAGGGCAACGAGCAGTACTTC.

The chain is built from TRBV6-4 and TRBJ2-2, with D perhaps TRBD1 (6 bases). The germline V gene encodes CDR1 MRHNA and CDR2 SNTAGT. The CDR3 has 13 amino acids. V was shortened by 2 bases and J by 6 bases, with 7 bases between the two germline ends. The chain's CDR3 is CASSDGGAGELFF. CDR3 coding DNA: TGTGCCAGCAGTGACGGGGGCGCCGGGGAGCTGTTTTTT.

The chain uses TRBV6-4 and TRBJ1-5; TRBD1 aligns across 10 bases. Germline CDR1 and CDR2: MRHNA and SNTAGT. CDR3 size: 13 residues. The ends lost 3 bases at V and 7 bases at J; junction bases unmatched: 0. CDR3 sequence reads: CASSETGGQPQHF. The CDR3 DNA reads TGTGCCAGCAGTGAGACAGGGGGCCAGCCCCAGCATTTT.

The chain is built from TRBV28 and TRBJ2-3; D tentatively reads TRBD1 or TRBD2 (5 bases each). V gave up 4 bases and J gave up 11 bases, with 13 bases separating them. The CDR3 has 12 amino acids. Looked up from germline, CDR1 is MDHEN and CDR2 is SYDVKM. The CDR3 sequence: CASSWGPLGQYF. The CDR3 nucleotides read TGTGCCAGCAGTTGGGGACCCTTAGGGCAGTATTTT. The full variable domain, completed using reference TRBV28 and TRBJ2-3, is DVKVTQSSRYLVKRTGEKVFLECVQDMDHENMFWYRQDPGLGLRLIYFSYDVKMKEKGDIPEGYSVSREKKERFSLILESASTNQTSMYLCASSWGPLGQYFGPGTRLTVL.

The genes are TRBV19 and TRBJ2-7; no definite D call. CDR3 length: 13 amino acids. V was shortened by 8 bases and J by 1 base, with 12 bases between the two germline ends. Germline CDR1 is LNHDA and CDR2 is SQIVND (reference sequence). CDR3 DNA sequence: TGTGCCAGTCATTCGAGTTGGTCCTACGAGCAGTACTTC. Encoded protein: CASHSSWSYEQYF.

This clone came up once. This chain connects TRBV4-1 to TRBJ1-2, with D perhaps matching TRBD1 (5 bases). The CDR3 is 13 residues long. CDR1 MGHRA and CDR2 YSYEKL come from the germline V gene. V lost 1 base and J 4 bases, leaving 7 bases between the germline ends. The CDR3 here is CASSQAQGYGYTF. The CDR3 coding sequence is TGCGCCAGCAGCCAAGCCCAGGGCTATGGCTACACCTTC.

The chain employs TRBV6-2 or TRBV6-3 and TRBJ1-6; unclear D gene. The CDR3 has 13 residues. V was clipped by 2 bases and J by 15 bases, with 14 bases between them. Germline CDR1 MNHEY, CDR2 SVGEGT. The CDR3 nucleotides are TGTGCCAGCAGTTACGGTGTAGCGTCTCGCCTCCACTTT. Protein sequence: CASSYGVASRLHF.

The CDR3 DNA sequence: TGTGCCAGCAGCTATACCGGGACTAGGGACACCGGGGAGCTGTTTTTT. Residues: CASSYTGTRDTGELFF. This chain links TRBV9 with TRBJ2-2; 8 nucleotides match TRBD2. Unmatched junction bases numbered 8, after V lost 4 bases and J lost 3 bases. This CDR3 spans 16 amino acids. Germline lookup yields CDR1 SGDLS and CDR2 YYNGEE.

V is TRBV18 and J is TRBJ1-2; D is possibly TRBD1 (5 bases). Trimming cost V 3 bases and J 5 bases, with 10 bases left between them. Germline V lookup: CDR1 KGHSH, CDR2 LQKENI. CDR3 length: 13 residues. CDR3 amino acids: CASSPGGAYGYTF. The CDR3 nucleotides read TGTGCCAGCTCACCTGGGGGAGCATATGGCTACACCTTC.

This chain uses TRBV2 with TRBJ2-7; 14 bases match TRBD2. CDR1 SNHLY and CDR2 FYNNEI come from the germline V gene. With V trimmed by 7 bases and J by 5 bases, 7 bases remained unmatched. This CDR3 has 15 residues. CDR3: CASNLGLAGVDEQYF. DNA of the CDR3: TGTGCCAGCAACCTGGGACTAGCGGGGGTCGACGAGCAGTACTTC. The full variable domain, rest sourced from reference TRBV2 and TRBJ2-7, is EPEVTQTPSHQVTQMGQEVILRCVPISNHLYFYWYRQILGQKVEFLVSFYNNEISEKSEIFDDQFSVERPDGSNFTLKIRSTKLEDSAMYFCASNLGLAGVDEQYFGPGTRLTVT.

This rearrangement joins TRBV5-6 to TRBJ1-1; D call uncertain. Trimming removed 1 base at V and 4 bases at J, with 11 bases between. CDR3 size: 14 residues. Germline CDR1 and CDR2: SGHDT and YYEEEE. In DNA form, the CDR3 reads TGTGCCAGCAGCTTGAACTGGGGTGTCACTGAAGCTTTCTTT. This sequence encodes CASSLNWGVTEAFF.

Only a few counts were recorded for this clone. The chain uses TRBV7-2 and TRBJ2-5, with 9 nucleotides matching TRBD1. V trimming: 5 bases; J trimming: 2 bases; junction bases outside the gene matches: 3. Germline V gene lookup returns CDR1 SGHTA and CDR2 FQGNSA. The CDR3 covers 14 residues. Here the CDR3 DNA reads TGTGCCAGCAGCATGGGACAGGGTCAAGAGACCCAGTACTTC. It translates to CASSMGQGQETQYF. Together with reference TRBV7-2 and TRBJ2-5, the CDR3 gives the full variable domain: GAGVSQSPSNKVTEKGKDVELRCDPISGHTALYWYRQSLGQGLEFLIYFQGNSAPDKSGLPSDRFSAERTGGSVSTLTIQRTQQEDSAVYLCASSMGQGQETQYFGPGTRLLVL.

V usage is TRBV6-5 and J usage is TRBJ2-1, with D maybe TRBD2 (5 bases). The V end was cut by 5 bases, the J end by 10 bases, with 21 bases between. This CDR3 region has 15 residues. The V gene's germline CDR1 is MNHEY and CDR2 SVGAGI. CDR3 loop: CASSIRPSSLREQFF. CDR3 in DNA: TGTGCCAGCAGTATACGGCCTTCTAGCTTGCGGGAGCAGTTCTTC.

Written as DNA, the CDR3 is TGTGCCAGCAGCGTAACCGGGGACTTCAATCAGCCCCAGCATTTT. It codes for CASSVTGDFNQPQHF. The chain uses TRBV9 and TRBJ1-5, with D perhaps matching TRBD1 (5 bases). Germline CDR1 is SGDLS and CDR2 is YYNGEE. With 1 base removed from V and 3 bases from J, the gap between germline ends came to 11 bases. This CDR3 is built from 15 residues.

The chain couples TRBV6-1 to TRBJ1-1; D perhaps matches TRBD1 (5 bases). The V gene lost 2 bases and the J gene lost 9 bases, with 13 bases spanning the gap. The CDR3 loop spans 13 amino acids. Germline V gene sequence: CDR1 MNHNS, CDR2 SASEGT. The CDR3 bases are TGTGCCAGCAGTGAAAAGAGGGACGATAAAGCTTTCTTT. This translates into CASSEKRDDKAFF.

V is TRBV6-5 and J is TRBJ2-7, with no clear D. This CDR3 comprises 14 residues. V was shortened by 6 bases and J by 1 base, with 13 bases between the two germline ends. The germline V gene encodes CDR1 MNHEY and CDR2 SVGAGI. CDR3 protein: CASRPTDESYEQYF. CDR3 coding DNA: TGTGCCAGCAGACCCACAGACGAATCCTACGAGCAGTACTTC.

This clone was detected only once. The rearrangement uses TRBV11-2 and TRBJ1-1; no clear D. CDR1 is SGHAT, CDR2 FQNNGV, per germline. This CDR3 comprises 12 residues. Trimming cost V 1 base and J 3 bases, with 3 bases left between them. For the CDR3, the DNA is TGTGCCAGCAGCTTAGCCTACACTGAAGCTTTCTTT. Its protein product is CASSLAYTEAFF.

This clone was seen once. The V gene is TRBV4-2, the J gene TRBJ1-4; D is ambiguous. The CDR3 runs to 14 residues. Trimming removed 5 bases from V and 3 bases from J, with 10 bases in between. Germline V gene data show CDR1 as LGHNA and CDR2 as YNFKEQ. CDR3 DNA sequence: TGTGCCAGCAGCAACGTAGGAGCTAATGAAAAACTGTTTTTT. The encoded protein is CASSNVGANEKLFF.

The gene calls are TRBV11-2 and TRBJ2-3; TRBD2 matches 9 bases. V shed 5 bases and J 2 bases; nucleotides not matched to a gene: 2. CDR3 length: 14 residues. CDR1 is SGHAT, CDR2 FQNNGV, per germline. The CDR3 loop reads CASSRGLATDTQYF. CDR3 DNA: TGTGCCAGCAGCCGGGGACTAGCCACAGATACGCAGTATTTT.

Here the CDR3 reads CSANPGTRSGEQYF. CDR3 nucleotides: TGCAGCGCCAACCCCGGGACTAGGTCGGGCGAGCAGTACTTC. The J gene is TRBJ2-7, the V gene TRBV29-1; 8 nucleotides line up with TRBD2. The CDR3 contains 14 residues. Germline V CDR1 and CDR2: SQVTM, ANQGSEA. V dropped 7 bases and J dropped 6; count of bases not matched to a gene: 14.

The chain is built from TRBV28 and TRBJ2-3; possible D gene TRBD2, 5 bases. V lost 10 bases and J 2 bases, leaving 10 bases between the germline ends. The CDR3 loop spans 12 amino acids. CDR1 is MDHEN and CDR2 is SYDVKM in the germline V gene. The CDR3 region has the DNA TGTGCCATACGGGAATCCACAGATACGCAGTATTTT. It is translated as CAIRESTDTQYF. Looking up the rest from reference TRBV28 and TRBJ2-3 gives the full variable domain: DVKVTQSSRYLVKRTGEKVFLECVQDMDHENMFWYRQDPGLGLRLIYFSYDVKMKEKGDIPEGYSVSREKKERFSLILESASTNQTSMYLCAIRESTDTQYFGPGTRLTVL.

The V call is TRBV7-6, the J call TRBJ2-1; TRBD1 agrees at 8 bases. V trimming: 1 base; J trimming: 5 bases; junction bases outside the gene matches: 1. The length of the CDR3 is 14 residues. Germline V gives CDR1 SGHVS, CDR2 FNYEAQ. The CDR3 DNA follows: TGTGCCAGCAGCTTAGGACAGGGGAACAATGAGCAGTTCTTC. Amino acid sequence: CASSLGQGNNEQFF.

This clone showed up just a few times. The gene calls are TRBV23-1 and TRBJ1-6; D remains unclear. TRBV23-1 is filed as an ORF, its function uncertain. The CDR3 consists of 14 residues. Trimming cost V 0 bases and J 11 bases, with 11 bases left between them. CDR3 bases: TGCGCCAGCAGTCAATCCCCCATTTTGACACCCCTCCACTTT. Its protein product is CASSQSPILTPLHF.

V and J are TRBV11-3 and TRBJ2-3; TRBD1 matches 9 bases. The CDR3 loop spans 15 amino acids. Germline V CDR1 and CDR2: SGHNT, YENEEA. V lost 2 bases and J lost 7; bases outside the gene matches: 7. The CDR3 DNA reads TGTGCCAGCAGCTTATTCGGACAGGGGTCTCATACGCAGTATTTT. As protein: CASSLFGQGSHTQYF.

V is TRBV27 and J is TRBJ1-2; perhaps TRBD1 as D (6 bases). V was cut by 6 bases and J by 3 bases, with 20 bases left in between. Germline CDR1 and CDR2: MNHEY and SMNVEV (reference sequence). CDR3 length equals 16 residues. The CDR3 DNA follows: TGTGCCAGCAGCCCATCCAGGACAGCTAATTACTATGGCTACACCTTC. Translated, it gives CASSPSRTANYYGYTF.

This clone has just one count. CDR3 bases: TGCGCCAGCAGCCCGGCATCTGGAGAGACCCAGTACTTC. This sequence encodes CASSPASGETQYF. J is TRBJ2-5 and V is TRBV5-1; D is unclear. CDR3 length: 13 residues. Per germline, CDR1 SGHRS and CDR2 YFSETQ. V shed 4 bases and J shed 4 bases, with 11 bases lying between them. Full variable domain (rest looked up from reference TRBV5-1 and TRBJ2-5): KAGVTQTPRYLIKTRGQQVTLSCSPISGHRSVSWYQQTPGQGLQFLFEYFSETQRNKGNFPGRFSGRQFSNSRSEMNVSTLELGDSALYLCASSPASGETQYFGPGTRLLVL.

In this sample, this clone turned up once. The chain combines TRBV6-5 with TRBJ1-2; the D gene is possibly TRBD1 (5 bases). Per germline, CDR1 MNHEY and CDR2 SVGAGI. The CDR3 has 13 amino acids. V was cut by 6 bases and J by 12 bases, with 20 bases left in between. In DNA, the CDR3 is TGTGCCAGCAGACCTCGGGGGGAGGCAGACCACACCTTC. The encoded protein is CASRPRGEADHTF.

This clone has only one observation. The rearrangement links TRBV28 to TRBJ2-5, with no clear D. The germline V gene has CDR1 MDHEN and CDR2 SYDVKM. V shed 6 bases and J shed 7 bases, with 9 bases lying between them. The CDR3 is made up of 11 amino acids. The CDR3 DNA is TGTGCCAGCAGGACCAAGGGGACCCAGTACTTC. Translation: CASRTKGTQYF.

This clone was recorded a few times. V is TRBV10-3 and J is TRBJ2-1; D unresolved. V dropped 4 bases and J dropped 3 bases, with 10 bases sitting between them. The CDR3 runs 14 residues. CDR1 is ENHRY, CDR2 SYGVKD, per germline. Here the CDR3 DNA reads TGTGCCATCAGTGCGAGTGGCGACTACAATGAGCAGTTCTTC. It translates to CAISASGDYNEQFF.

This chain joins TRBV9 and TRBJ2-1; D possibly corresponds to TRBD2 (5 bases). The germline V gene encodes CDR1 SGDLS and CDR2 YYNGEE. V lost 2 bases to trimming and J lost 2 bases, with 11 bases between them. The CDR3 is 15 residues long. The CDR3 nucleotides read TGTGCCAGCAGCGTCGGGGAAGAACCCTACAATGAGCAGTTCTTC. Encoded protein: CASSVGEEPYNEQFF.

The rearrangement links TRBV12-3 or TRBV12-4 to TRBJ2-7; unclear D gene. The CDR3 totals 12 residues. V was pared by 7 bases and J by 3 bases, with 10 bases between. The CDR3: CASTSISYEQYF. CDR3 nucleotides: TGTGCCAGCACATCTATTAGCTACGAGCAGTACTTC.